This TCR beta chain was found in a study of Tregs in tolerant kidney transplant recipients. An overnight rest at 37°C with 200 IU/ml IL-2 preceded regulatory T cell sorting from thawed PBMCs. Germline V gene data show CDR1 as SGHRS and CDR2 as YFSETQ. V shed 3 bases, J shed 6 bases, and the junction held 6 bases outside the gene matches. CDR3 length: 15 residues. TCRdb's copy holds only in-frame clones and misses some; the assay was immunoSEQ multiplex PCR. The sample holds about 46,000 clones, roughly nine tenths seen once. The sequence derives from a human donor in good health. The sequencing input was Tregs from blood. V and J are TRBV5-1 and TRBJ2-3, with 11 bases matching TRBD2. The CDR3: CASSSGLADRDTQYF. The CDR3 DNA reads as TGCGCCAGCAGCTCGGGACTAGCGGATAGGGATACGCAGTATTTT.